These 14 T cell receptor beta chains share one sample of origin, sequenced in a study of OX40 agonist ivuxolimab in advanced cancers. The method was the immunoSEQ multiplex PCR assay. This is the immuneACCESS table as TCRdb keeps it, with only in-frame sequences that have V and J called. A part of the clones is gone; compared with another copy, unresolved V genes explain less than half, and the rest is unexplained. This sample holds 55,000 to 75,000 clones; roughly 90% were observed only once. 1% to 1.5% of the sample is taken by the ten largest. This specimen consisted of CD4+ or CD8+ T cells sorted from blood, obtained in a trial of the OX40 agonist ivuxolimab. The origin of the receptors is an adult with an advanced solid tumor such as melanoma, head and neck, liver or kidney cancer.

J is TRBJ1-5 and V is TRBV28; tentative D call: TRBD1 (5 bases). The CDR3 totals 14 residues. Germline V gene data show CDR1 as MDHEN and CDR2 as SYDVKM. V lost 7 bases, J lost 0 bases, and 10 bases lay in between. The CDR3 nucleotides read TGTGCCAGCAATTGGGGCGATAGCAATCAGCCCCAGCATTTT. Encoded protein: CASNWGDSNQPQHF.

The chain employs TRBV30 and TRBJ2-2; no clear D. V was pared by 2 bases and J by 6 bases, with 13 bases between. The CDR3 is made up of 14 amino acids. CDR1 and CDR2 (germline): GTSNPN, SVGIG (reference sequence). CDR3: CAWSYSGFAGELFF. The CDR3 nucleotides read TGTGCCTGGAGTTATAGTGGGTTCGCCGGGGAGCTGTTTTTT.

V and J are TRBV7-2 and TRBJ2-3, with D maybe TRBD2 (6 bases). Germline V lookup: CDR1 SGHTA, CDR2 FQGNSA. There are 14 residues in the CDR3. V dropped 0 bases and J dropped 4 bases, with 8 bases sitting between them. This CDR3 reads CASSLAGEADTQYF. In DNA form, the CDR3 reads TGTGCCAGCAGCTTAGCGGGGGAGGCAGATACGCAGTATTTT.

This clone was seen once. The chain recombines TRBV19 with TRBJ1-2; the match to TRBD1 covers 9 bases. The J segment lost 5 bases and the V segment lost 6 bases, leaving 1 base of the junction unmatched. Germline V gene data show CDR1 as LNHDA and CDR2 as SQIVND (reference sequence). The CDR3 totals 12 residues. In DNA, the CDR3 is TGTGCCAGTAGACAGGGGGCATATGGCTACACCTTC. Translated: CASRQGAYGYTF. The full variable domain, its missing parts supplied by reference TRBV19 and TRBJ1-2, is DGGITQSPKYLFRKEGQNVTLSCEQNLNHDAMYWYRQDPGQGLRLIYYSQIVNDFQKGDIAEGYSVSREKKESFPLTVTSAQKNPTAFYLCASRQGAYGYTFGSGTRLTVV.

The V call is TRBV28, the J call TRBJ1-1; D might be TRBD1 (5 bases). The length of the CDR3 is 12 residues. Germline V CDR1 and CDR2: MDHEN, SYDVKM. The V end lost 7 bases, the J end lost 7 bases, and 13 bases lay between the germline ends. The CDR3 nucleotides read TGTGCCAGCATAGGGGCAAGAGGTGAAGCTTTCTTT. Amino acid sequence: CASIGARGEAFF.

CDR3 residues: CASSLLTSSGNTIYF. CDR3 sequence (DNA): TGTGCCAGCAGCTTGTTAACTTCGTCTGGAAACACCATATATTTT. The chain recombines TRBV5-6 with TRBJ1-3; D not resolved. Germline V gene data show CDR1 as SGHDT and CDR2 as YYEEEE. The CDR3 length is 15 residues. The germline V and J ends were trimmed by 1 base and 1 base, with 9 bases remaining between them.

V and J are TRBV5-1 and TRBJ2-5, with TRBD2 matching over 9 bases. V shed 2 bases, J shed 1 base, and the junction held 6 bases outside the gene matches. This CDR3 region has 16 residues. Germline loops: CDR1 SGHRS, CDR2 YFSETQ. The CDR3 loop reads CASSFSPSGAQETQYF. The CDR3, as DNA: TGCGCCAGCAGCTTCTCTCCTAGCGGGGCCCAAGAGACCCAGTACTTC.

This rearrangement joins TRBV9 to TRBJ2-3; TRBD2 matches at 15 bases. Germline loops: CDR1 SGDLS, CDR2 YYNGEE. J lost 4 bases, V lost 0 bases, and 6 bases had no gene match. There are 18 residues in the CDR3. The CDR3 sequence is CASSVGQGLAGGPDTQYF. DNA of the CDR3: TGTGCCAGCAGCGTAGGTCAGGGACTAGCGGGAGGTCCAGATACGCAGTATTTT.

The J gene is TRBJ1-1, the V gene TRBV7-2, with D perhaps matching TRBD1 (5 bases). Germline V gives CDR1 SGHTA, CDR2 FQGNSA. V gave up 5 bases and J gave up 3 bases, with 13 bases separating them. The CDR3 is 14 amino acids. CDR3 in amino acids: CASSPHGGYTEAFF. The CDR3 region has the DNA TGTGCCAGCAGCCCCCATGGGGGGTACACTGAAGCTTTCTTT.

The chain uses TRBV12-2 and TRBJ2-6. TRBV12-2 is an annotated pseudogene. The CDR3 length is 16 residues. CDR3 residues: CASRSGRFSGANVLTF. The DNA of the CDR3 is TGTGCAAGTCGCTCGGGACGTTTCTCTGGGGCCAACGTCCTGACTTTC.

V gene TRBV30 combines with J gene TRBJ1-2; no clear D gene. Germline CDR1 reads GTSNPN; CDR2 reads SVGIG (reference sequence). The ends were cut back, 3 bases at V and 4 bases at J, with 6 bases in the middle. The CDR3 runs 11 residues. The CDR3 is CAWRYSYGYTF. CDR3 DNA: TGTGCCTGGAGATACTCCTATGGCTACACCTTC.

This chain links TRBV6-5 with TRBJ2-1, with 7 bases aligning to TRBD2. This CDR3 region has 16 residues. Germline CDR1 MNHEY, CDR2 SVGAGI. J was trimmed by 2 bases and V by 4 bases; bases with no gene match: 8. The CDR3 is CASSSLASEAYNEQFF. The DNA for the CDR3 is TGTGCCAGCAGTTCACTAGCGTCCGAGGCCTACAATGAGCAGTTCTTC.

The sample holds one count of this clone. This chain uses TRBV7-8 with TRBJ2-2, with TRBD1 matching over 7 bases. Germline values: CDR1 SGHVS, CDR2 FQNEAQ. The V and J ends lost 6 bases and 0 bases, in that order; junction bases with no gene match: 4. This CDR3 is 15 amino acids long. The CDR3 bases are TGTGCCAGCAGGCGACAGGGACCGAACACCGGGGAGCTGTTTTTT. It encodes CASRRQGPNTGELFF. The variable domain in full, with the rest retrieved from reference TRBV7-8 and TRBJ2-2, is GAGVSQSPRYKVAKRGQDVALRCDPISGHVSLFWYQQALGQGPEFLTYFQNEAQLDKSGLPSDRFFAERPEGSVSTLKIQRTQQEDSAVYLCASRRQGPNTGELFFGEGSRLTVL.

Turning to this clone: Additional DNA sequences in this sample encode the identical CDR3. The V and J genes are TRBV28 and TRBJ1-1; a weak D match, TRBD1 (5 bases). V lost 3 bases, J lost 0 bases, and 8 bases lay in between. Germline V gene lookup returns CDR1 MDHEN and CDR2 SYDVKM. The CDR3 spans 14 residues. This CDR3 is CASSLGGVNTEAFF. The CDR3 DNA is TGTGCCAGCAGTTTGGGGGGTGTGAACACTGAAGCTTTCTTT.